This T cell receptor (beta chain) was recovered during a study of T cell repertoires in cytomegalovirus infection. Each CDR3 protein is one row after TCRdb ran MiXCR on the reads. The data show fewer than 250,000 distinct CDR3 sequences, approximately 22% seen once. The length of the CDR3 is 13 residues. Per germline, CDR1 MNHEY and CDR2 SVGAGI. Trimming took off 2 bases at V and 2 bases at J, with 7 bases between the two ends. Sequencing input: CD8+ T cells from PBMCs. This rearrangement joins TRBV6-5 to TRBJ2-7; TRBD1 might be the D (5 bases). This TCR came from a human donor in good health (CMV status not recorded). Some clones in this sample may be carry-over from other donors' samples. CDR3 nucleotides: TGTGCCAGCAGTTACGGGGCAGCCTACGAGCAGTACTTC. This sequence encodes CASSYGAAYEQYF.